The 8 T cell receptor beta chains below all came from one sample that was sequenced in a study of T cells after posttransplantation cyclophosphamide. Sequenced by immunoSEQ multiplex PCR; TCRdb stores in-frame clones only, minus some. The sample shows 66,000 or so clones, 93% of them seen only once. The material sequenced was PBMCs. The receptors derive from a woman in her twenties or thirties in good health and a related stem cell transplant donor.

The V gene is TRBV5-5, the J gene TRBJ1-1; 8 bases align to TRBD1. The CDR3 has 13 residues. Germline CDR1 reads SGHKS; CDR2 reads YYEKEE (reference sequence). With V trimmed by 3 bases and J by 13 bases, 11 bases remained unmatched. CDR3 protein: CASSYQDRDRYFF. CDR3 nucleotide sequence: TGTGCCAGCAGCTATCAGGACAGGGACCGTTATTTCTTT.

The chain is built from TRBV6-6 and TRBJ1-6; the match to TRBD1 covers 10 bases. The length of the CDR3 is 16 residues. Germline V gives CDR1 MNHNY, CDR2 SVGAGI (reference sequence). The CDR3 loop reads CASRTGGSIVGSPLHF. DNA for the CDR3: TGTGCATCTCGGACAGGGGGATCGATTGTTGGTTCACCCCTCCACTTT.

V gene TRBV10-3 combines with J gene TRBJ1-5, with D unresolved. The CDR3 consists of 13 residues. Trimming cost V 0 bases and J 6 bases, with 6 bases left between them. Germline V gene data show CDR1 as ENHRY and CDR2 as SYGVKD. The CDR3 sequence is CAISESEGQPQHF. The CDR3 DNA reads TGTGCCATCAGTGAGTCGGAGGGTCAGCCCCAGCATTTT.

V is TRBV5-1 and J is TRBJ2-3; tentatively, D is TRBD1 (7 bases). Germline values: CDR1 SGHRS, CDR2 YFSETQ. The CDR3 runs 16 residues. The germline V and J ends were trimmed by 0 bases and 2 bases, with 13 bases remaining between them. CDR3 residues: CASSLGVRGATDTQYF. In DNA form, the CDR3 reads TGCGCCAGCAGCTTGGGTGTCAGGGGGGCCACAGATACGCAGTATTTT.

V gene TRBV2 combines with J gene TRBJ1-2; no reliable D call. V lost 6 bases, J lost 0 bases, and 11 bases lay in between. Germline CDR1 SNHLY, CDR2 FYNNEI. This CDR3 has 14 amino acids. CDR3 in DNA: TGTGCCAGCAGCCTGGACGGAGCTAACTATGGCTACACCTTC. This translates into CASSLDGANYGYTF.

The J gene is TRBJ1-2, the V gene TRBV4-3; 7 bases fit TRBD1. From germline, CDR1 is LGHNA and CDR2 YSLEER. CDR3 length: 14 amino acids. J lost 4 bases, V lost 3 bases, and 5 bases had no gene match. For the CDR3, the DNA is TGCGCCAGCAGCCAGGGGACAGTACTCTATGGCTACACCTTC. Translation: CASSQGTVLYGYTF.

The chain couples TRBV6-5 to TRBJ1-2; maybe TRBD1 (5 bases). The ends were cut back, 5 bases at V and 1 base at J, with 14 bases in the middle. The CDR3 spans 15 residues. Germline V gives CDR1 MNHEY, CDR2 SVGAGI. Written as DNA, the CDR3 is TGTGCCAGCAGTCCCATGGGGGGTCTTAACTATGGCTACACCTTC. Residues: CASSPMGGLNYGYTF.

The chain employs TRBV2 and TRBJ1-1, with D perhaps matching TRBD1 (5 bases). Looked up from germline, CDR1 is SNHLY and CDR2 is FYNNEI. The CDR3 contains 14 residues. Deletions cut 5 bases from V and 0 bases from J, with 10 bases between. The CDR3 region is CASSLGTVNTEAFF. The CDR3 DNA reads TGTGCCAGCAGTTTGGGGACGGTGAACACTGAAGCTTTCTTT.